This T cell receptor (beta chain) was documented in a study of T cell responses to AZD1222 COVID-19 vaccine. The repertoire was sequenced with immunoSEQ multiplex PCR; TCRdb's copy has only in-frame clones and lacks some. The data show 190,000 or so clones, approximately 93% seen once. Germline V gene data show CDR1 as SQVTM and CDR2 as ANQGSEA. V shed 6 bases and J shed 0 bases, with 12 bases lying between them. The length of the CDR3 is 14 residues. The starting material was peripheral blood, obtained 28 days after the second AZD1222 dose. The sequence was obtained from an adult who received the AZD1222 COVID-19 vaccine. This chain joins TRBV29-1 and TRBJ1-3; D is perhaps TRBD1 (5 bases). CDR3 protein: CSVSHTGSGNTIYF. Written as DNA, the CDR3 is TGCAGCGTATCCCATACAGGCTCTGGAAACACCATATATTTT. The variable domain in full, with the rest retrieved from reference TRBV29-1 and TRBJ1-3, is SAVISQKPSRDICQRGTSLTIQCQVDSQVTMMFWYRQQPGQSLTLIATANQGSEATYESGFVIDKFPISRPNLTFSTLTVSNMSPEDSSIYLCSVSHTGSGNTIYFGEGSWLTVV.